The present T cell receptor beta chain was sequenced within a study of T cell responses to AZD1222 COVID-19 vaccine. Regarding the study as a whole: No repertoire was sampled before or during the peak T cell response, only after it. A mostly white British donor set with more females was recruited, and clonal diversity was possibly underestimated.

In regard to this clone: Antigen specificity is unknown.

Looked up from germline, CDR1 is WSHSY and CDR2 is SAAADI. Between the trimmed V and J ends, which lost 6 bases and 1 base, there was a span of 12 bases. The CDR3 length is 14 residues. Libraries were prepared by immunoSEQ multiplex PCR; TCRdb keeps only in-frame clonotypes and omits some of them. The sample has about 130,000 clones; less than 95% are singletons. The chain recombines TRBV10-2 with TRBJ2-5; a weak D match, TRBD1 (6 bases). Sequenced material: peripheral blood, taken on day 0 of AZD1222 vaccination. This clonotype was obtained from an adult in good health. The CDR3 sequence is CASSQGYGQETQYF. CDR3 DNA: TGCGCCAGCAGCCAGGGGTACGGCCAAGAGACCCAGTACTTC.